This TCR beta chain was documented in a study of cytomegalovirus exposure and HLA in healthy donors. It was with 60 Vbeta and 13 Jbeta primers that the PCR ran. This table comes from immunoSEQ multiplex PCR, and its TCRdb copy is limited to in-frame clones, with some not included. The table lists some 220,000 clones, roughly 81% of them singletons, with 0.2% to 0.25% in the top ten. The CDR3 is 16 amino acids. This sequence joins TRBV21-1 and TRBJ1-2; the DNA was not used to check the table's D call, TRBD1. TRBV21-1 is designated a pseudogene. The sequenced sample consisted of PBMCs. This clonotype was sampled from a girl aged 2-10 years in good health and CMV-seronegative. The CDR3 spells CASKRLGTGSNYGYTF. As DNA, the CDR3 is TGTGCCAGCAAGCGTTTAGGGACAGGGTCTAACTATGGCTACACCTTC.